This TCR beta chain was captured in a study of blood T cell repertoires in COVID-19. Across the whole study: Donors in the United States, Italy and Spain gave samples during acute or convalescent COVID-19.

Cohort 3 donors were reported recovered after two negative PCRs, clearance, or symptom resolution. In the original workflow: Amplification of reference gene primers provided the estimated nucleated cell counts. Profiled with immunoSEQ multiplex PCR; TCRdb holds only in-frame clones, not every one. The V and J calls and clone size come from that table; D and trimming were worked out from the DNA. The sample consists of 150,000 to 200,000 clones, around 90% of them appearing once. V lost 8 bases and J lost 0, with 11 bases in between. The CDR3 totals 14 residues. The germline V gene encodes CDR1 MDHEN and CDR2 SYDVKM.

The chain uses TRBV28 and TRBJ2-4; maybe TRBD2 (6 bases). The sequencing input was PBMCs or T cells enriched from blood (not recorded which). The receptor was derived from a woman younger than 35 who had recovered from COVID-19. The CDR3 DNA reads TGTGCCAGCTCGGAGGGTTTAGCCAAAAACATTCAGTACTTC. This encodes CASSEGLAKNIQYF.